These T cell receptor beta chains were read from a single sample in a study of T cells in Graves' hyperthyroidism and ophthalmopathy. TCRdb fed the multiplex PCR reads into MiXCR, producing one record per CDR3 protein. The sample holds a few hundred thousand distinct CDR3 sequences, about 15% seen once. Material for sequencing was blood. The source of these receptors is a woman between 18 and 30 years old with Graves' hyperthyroidism that later progressed to Graves' ophthalmopathy. Each CDR3 is given with its conserved first and last residue. The order of the fields is clone size, D gene, J gene, V gene, CDR3 protein, CDR3 DNA. D genes are given only for firm matches. Where a row states a size, it is once, few, many or the class of an expanded clone; other rows omit it.

clone size: few
D gene: TRBD2
J gene: TRBJ2-5
V gene: TRBV6-6
CDR3 protein: CASSYSRNFQSPGLARFQETQYF
CDR3 DNA: TGTGCCAGCAGTTACTCGCGGAACTTCCAATCGCCGGGACTAGCAAGGTTCCAAGAGACCCAGTACTTC

clone size: .
D gene: TRBD2
J gene: TRBJ2-7
V gene: TRBV5-1
CDR3 protein: CASSSFLGGDFYEQYF
CDR3 DNA: TGCGCCAGCAGCTCGTTTCTGGGGGGGGATTTCTACGAGCAGTACTTC

clone size: many
D gene: TRBD1
J gene: TRBJ1-4
V gene: TRBV2
CDR3 protein: CASSEVGTGNEKLFF
CDR3 DNA: TGTGCCAGCAGTGAAGTAGGGACAGGGAATGAAAAACTGTTTTTT

clone size: few
D gene: .
J gene: TRBJ1-3
V gene: TRBV9
CDR3 protein: CASTAGVGGNTIYF
CDR3 DNA: TGTGCCAGCACCGCAGGGGTAGGTGGAAACACCATATATTTT

clone size: .
D gene: .
J gene: TRBJ2-7
V gene: TRBV27
CDR3 protein: CASSRARVYEQYF
CDR3 DNA: TGTGCCAGCAGTCGGGCGAGGGTCTACGAGCAGTACTTC

clone size: few
D gene: TRBD2
J gene: TRBJ2-3
V gene: TRBV5-1
CDR3 protein: CASSPRPGLAADTQYF
CDR3 DNA: TGCGCCAGCAGCCCACGCCCGGGACTAGCGGCAGATACGCAGTATTTT

clone size: .
D gene: TRBD1
J gene: TRBJ1-5
V gene: TRBV6-2/TRBV6-3
CDR3 protein: CASSARTGVQPQHF
CDR3 DNA: TGTGCCAGCAGTGCCCGGACAGGGGTCCAGCCCCAGCATTTT

clone size: few
D gene: TRBD2
J gene: TRBJ2-7
V gene: TRBV20-1
CDR3 protein: CSARLRLRLAGENYEQYF
CDR3 DNA: TGCAGTGCTAGACTCCGTTTAAGACTAGCGGGAGAGAACTACGAGCAGTACTTC

clone size: many
D gene: .
J gene: TRBJ2-2
V gene: TRBV27
CDR3 protein: CASSLSGTGELFF
CDR3 DNA: TGTGCCAGCAGTCTCAGCGGGACCGGGGAGCTGTTTTTT

clone size: many
D gene: .
J gene: TRBJ2-1
V gene: TRBV27
CDR3 protein: CASSTPPGLGYNEQFF
CDR3 DNA: TGTGCCAGCAGTACCCCCCCGGGACTGGGCTACAATGAGCAGTTCTTC

clone size: many
D gene: .
J gene: TRBJ2-2
V gene: TRBV28
CDR3 protein: CANSPPARSSEDTGELFF
CDR3 DNA: TGTGCCAACAGTCCACCCGCCCGGAGTAGTGAGGACACCGGGGAGCTGTTTTTT

clone size: .
D gene: .
J gene: TRBJ1-2
V gene: TRBV11-2
CDR3 protein: CASTLGAGLYGYTF
CDR3 DNA: TGTGCCAGCACCTTAGGGGCAGGGTTATATGGCTACACCTTC

clone size: many
D gene: .
J gene: TRBJ2-5
V gene: TRBV28
CDR3 protein: CASSPGQPGQETQYF
CDR3 DNA: TGTGCCAGCAGTCCTGGACAGCCCGGACAAGAGACCCAGTACTTC

clone size: many
D gene: TRBD1
J gene: TRBJ1-4
V gene: TRBV10-3
CDR3 protein: CAISGSPWRTGEKLFF
CDR3 DNA: TGTGCCATCAGTGGATCCCCTTGGAGGACAGGAGAAAAACTGTTTTTT

clone size: .
D gene: TRBD2
J gene: TRBJ2-3
V gene: TRBV6-2/TRBV6-3
CDR3 protein: CASSPRTSGSWGTDTQYF
CDR3 DNA: TGTGCCAGCAGCCCGAGGACTAGCGGGAGTTGGGGCACAGATACGCAGTATTTT

clone size: many
D gene: TRBD2
J gene: TRBJ2-1
V gene: TRBV27
CDR3 protein: CASSPLAAAFEQFF
CDR3 DNA: TGTGCCAGCAGTCCGCTAGCGGCCGCATTTGAGCAGTTCTTC

clone size: .
D gene: .
J gene: TRBJ1-4
V gene: TRBV7-6
CDR3 protein: CASSFSQGANEKLFF
CDR3 DNA: TGTGCCAGCAGCTTCAGCCAGGGTGCTAATGAAAAACTGTTTTTT

clone size: .
D gene: TRBD2
J gene: TRBJ2-3
V gene: TRBV3-1
CDR3 protein: CASSRLAGDSDTQYF
CDR3 DNA: TGTGCCAGCAGTCGACTAGCGGGAGACTCAGATACGCAGTATTTT

clone size: few
D gene: .
J gene: TRBJ2-6
V gene: TRBV28
CDR3 protein: CASSQGHLISGANVLTF
CDR3 DNA: TGTGCCAGCAGTCAGGGCCACTTGATCTCTGGGGCCAACGTCCTGACTTTC

clone size: many
D gene: .
J gene: TRBJ1-3
V gene: TRBV7-9
CDR3 protein: CASSPPASGNTIYF
CDR3 DNA: TGTGCCAGCAGCCCACCGGCCTCTGGAAACACCATATATTTT

clone size: many
D gene: .
J gene: TRBJ2-5
V gene: TRBV28
CDR3 protein: CASRSQETQYF
CDR3 DNA: TGTGCCAGCAGGTCGCAAGAGACCCAGTACTTC

clone size: many
D gene: TRBD1
J gene: TRBJ1-2
V gene: TRBV20-1
CDR3 protein: CSAPGGRDYGYTF
CDR3 DNA: TGCAGTGCCCCAGGGGGCCGGGACTATGGCTACACCTTC

clone size: many
D gene: TRBD2
J gene: TRBJ2-3
V gene: TRBV11-2
CDR3 protein: CASTIRPGLATDTQYF
CDR3 DNA: TGTGCCAGCACCATTAGGCCGGGACTAGCCACAGATACGCAGTATTTT

clone size: many
D gene: TRBD1
J gene: TRBJ1-5
V gene: TRBV20-1
CDR3 protein: CSAGGQGKRSNQPQHF
CDR3 DNA: TGCAGTGCTGGAGGACAGGGGAAAAGGAGCAATCAGCCCCAGCATTTT

clone size: .
D gene: TRBD1
J gene: TRBJ1-3
V gene: TRBV5-8
CDR3 protein: CASSSGTDGNTIYF
CDR3 DNA: TGTGCCAGCAGCTCCGGGACAGACGGAAACACCATATATTTT

clone size: many
D gene: .
J gene: TRBJ2-3
V gene: TRBV2
CDR3 protein: CASRGRWMTGDTQYF
CDR3 DNA: TGTGCCAGCAGGGGGAGGTGGATGACCGGCGATACGCAGTATTTT

clone size: few
D gene: .
J gene: TRBJ1-6
V gene: TRBV20-1
CDR3 protein: CSARYSNNSPLHF
CDR3 DNA: TGCAGTGCTAGATACAGTAATAATTCACCCCTCCACTTT

clone size: .
D gene: .
J gene: TRBJ2-7
V gene: TRBV6-8
CDR3 protein: CANSFGQGIYEQYF
CDR3 DNA: TGTGCCAACAGTTTCGGGCAGGGGATCTACGAGCAGTACTTC

clone size: once
D gene: TRBD1
J gene: TRBJ2-7
V gene: TRBV6-2/TRBV6-3
CDR3 protein: CASSGRGTGGMTPYEQYF
CDR3 DNA: TGTGCCAGCAGTGGAAGAGGGACAGGGGGTATGACCCCCTACGAGCAGTACTTC

clone size: .
D gene: TRBD1
J gene: TRBJ1-2
V gene: TRBV18
CDR3 protein: CASSPTGDNGYTF
CDR3 DNA: TGTGCCAGCTCGCCCACAGGGGACAATGGCTACACCTTC

clone size: many
D gene: .
J gene: TRBJ1-4
V gene: TRBV6-1
CDR3 protein: CASSEGGAIAEKLFF
CDR3 DNA: TGTGCCAGCAGTGAAGGCGGAGCCATTGCGGAAAAACTGTTTTTT

clone size: many
D gene: .
J gene: TRBJ2-5
V gene: TRBV12-3/TRBV12-4
CDR3 protein: CASSFIGGRGETQYF
CDR3 DNA: TGTGCCAGCAGTTTTATCGGGGGGCGCGGGGAGACCCAGTACTTC

clone size: many
D gene: TRBD1
J gene: TRBJ1-5
V gene: TRBV12-3/TRBV12-4
CDR3 protein: CASSVRDRGQPQHF
CDR3 DNA: TGTGCCAGCAGTGTCCGGGACAGGGGTCAGCCCCAGCATTTT

clone size: .
D gene: .
J gene: TRBJ2-1
V gene: TRBV19
CDR3 protein: CASSRRDNEQFF
CDR3 DNA: TGTGCCAGTAGCCGCAGAGACAATGAGCAGTTCTTC

clone size: many
D gene: .
J gene: TRBJ2-3
V gene: TRBV28
CDR3 protein: CASSSPTADTQYF
CDR3 DNA: TGTGCCAGCAGTTCCCCAACCGCAGATACGCAGTATTTT

clone size: few
D gene: .
J gene: TRBJ1-2
V gene: TRBV6-1
CDR3 protein: CASRPLDRYGYTF
CDR3 DNA: TGTGCCAGCAGACCTCTAGACAGATATGGCTACACCTTC

clone size: many
D gene: .
J gene: TRBJ2-7
V gene: TRBV28
CDR3 protein: CASEDSYEQYF
CDR3 DNA: TGTGCCAGCGAAGACAGCTACGAGCAGTACTTC

clone size: .
D gene: .
J gene: TRBJ1-1
V gene: TRBV3-1
CDR3 protein: CASSSMLTSNTEAFF
CDR3 DNA: TGTGCCAGCAGCTCTATGTTGACCTCGAACACTGAAGCTTTCTTT

clone size: many
D gene: .
J gene: TRBJ1-1
V gene: TRBV19
CDR3 protein: CASTRQALQVNTEAFF
CDR3 DNA: TGTGCCAGTACCCGACAGGCCCTTCAGGTGAACACTGAAGCTTTCTTT

clone size: once
D gene: .
J gene: TRBJ2-1
V gene: TRBV5-1
CDR3 protein: CASSFTGSSYNEQFF
CDR3 DNA: TGCGCCAGCAGCTTTACAGGTAGCAGTTACAATGAGCAGTTCTTC

clone size: .
D gene: .
J gene: TRBJ1-2
V gene: TRBV6-1
CDR3 protein: CASPKSKPHGYTF
CDR3 DNA: TGTGCCAGCCCCAAATCGAAACCGCATGGCTACACCTTC

clone size: many
D gene: .
J gene: TRBJ2-7
V gene: TRBV29-1
CDR3 protein: CSAAAGSSYEQYF
CDR3 DNA: TGCAGCGCCGCGGCGGGCAGCTCCTACGAGCAGTACTTC

clone size: .
D gene: TRBD1
J gene: TRBJ2-7
V gene: TRBV15
CDR3 protein: CATSRDQGVYEQYF
CDR3 DNA: TGTGCCACCAGCAGAGATCAGGGGGTCTACGAGCAGTACTTC

clone size: .
D gene: .
J gene: TRBJ2-6
V gene: TRBV6-1
CDR3 protein: CASCHGSGANVLTF
CDR3 DNA: TGTGCCAGCTGCCACGGTTCTGGGGCCAACGTCCTGACTTTC

clone size: .
D gene: TRBD2
J gene: TRBJ2-2
V gene: TRBV10-3
CDR3 protein: CAISSGTSGIGELFF
CDR3 DNA: TGTGCCATCAGCTCCGGGACTAGCGGAATCGGGGAGCTGTTTTTT

clone size: few
D gene: .
J gene: TRBJ1-3
V gene: TRBV6-2/TRBV6-3
CDR3 protein: CASRGTGNTIYF
CDR3 DNA: TGTGCCAGCAGAGGTACTGGAAACACCATATATTTT

clone size: many
D gene: .
J gene: TRBJ2-3
V gene: TRBV7-8
CDR3 protein: CASSPSLPDTQYF
CDR3 DNA: TGTGCCAGCAGCCCGTCACTCCCAGATACGCAGTATTTT